This TCR beta chain was profiled in a study of shared clonotypes between healthy human individuals. CD45RO negativity and positive selection for CCR7 defined naive CD8 cells, a population that excluded terminally differentiated effector memory CD45RA+ cells. Sequencing used immunoSEQ multiplex PCR; TCRdb keeps in-frame clones, though not all of them. In the table there are hundreds of thousands of clones, approximately 95% of which are singletons. This clone appeared a single time. This receptor was identified in a woman aged 30 to 39 in good health. Sequenced: naive CD8+ T cells sorted from blood.

CDR3 sequence reads: CASSLVSSYNEQFF. CDR3 coding DNA: TGTGCCAGCAGTTTGGTCAGCTCCTACAATGAGCAGTTCTTC. The chain joins TRBV28 to TRBJ2-1; no firm D call. The V gene's germline CDR1 is MDHEN and CDR2 SYDVKM. Trimming left V 3 bases short and J 0 bases short, with 6 bases between. This CDR3 comprises 14 residues. The full variable domain, completed using reference TRBV28 and TRBJ2-1, is DVKVTQSSRYLVKRTGEKVFLECVQDMDHENMFWYRQDPGLGLRLIYFSYDVKMKEKGDIPEGYSVSREKKERFSLILESASTNQTSMYLCASSLVSSYNEQFFGPGTRLTVL.